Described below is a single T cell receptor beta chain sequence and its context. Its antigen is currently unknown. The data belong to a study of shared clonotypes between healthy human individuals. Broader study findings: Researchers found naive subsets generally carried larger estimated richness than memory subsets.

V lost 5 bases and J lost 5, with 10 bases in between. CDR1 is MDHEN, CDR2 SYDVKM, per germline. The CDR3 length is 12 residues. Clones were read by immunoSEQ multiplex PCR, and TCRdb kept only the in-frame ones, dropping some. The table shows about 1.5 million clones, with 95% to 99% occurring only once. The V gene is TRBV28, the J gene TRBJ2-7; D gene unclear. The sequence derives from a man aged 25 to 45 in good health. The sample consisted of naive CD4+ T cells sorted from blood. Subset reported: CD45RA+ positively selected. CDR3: CASSPGPHEQYF. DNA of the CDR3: TGTGCCAGCAGTCCCGGGCCTCACGAGCAGTACTTC.